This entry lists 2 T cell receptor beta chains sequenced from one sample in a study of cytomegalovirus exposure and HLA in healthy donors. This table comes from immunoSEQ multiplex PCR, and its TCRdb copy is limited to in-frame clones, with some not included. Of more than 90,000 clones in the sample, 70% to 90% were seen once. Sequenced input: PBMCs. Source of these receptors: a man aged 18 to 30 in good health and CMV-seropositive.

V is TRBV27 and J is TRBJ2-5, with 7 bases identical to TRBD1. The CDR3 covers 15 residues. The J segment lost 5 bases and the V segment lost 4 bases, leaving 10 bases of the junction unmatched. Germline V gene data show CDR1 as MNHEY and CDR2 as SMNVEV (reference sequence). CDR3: CASSSPPTGRETQYF. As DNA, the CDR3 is TGTGCCAGCAGTTCCCCTCCGACAGGGCGGGAGACCCAGTACTTC.

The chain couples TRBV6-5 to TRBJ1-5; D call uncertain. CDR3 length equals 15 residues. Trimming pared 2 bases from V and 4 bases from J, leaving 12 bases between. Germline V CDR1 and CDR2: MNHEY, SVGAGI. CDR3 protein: CASSYGAVSNQPQHF. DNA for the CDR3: TGTGCCAGCAGTTACGGAGCCGTCAGTAATCAGCCCCAGCATTTT.